Listed here are 13 T cell receptor beta chains from one sample, sequenced in a study of shared clonotypes between healthy human individuals. The repertoire was sequenced with immunoSEQ multiplex PCR; TCRdb's copy has only in-frame clones and lacks some. There are millions of clones in the sample; 95% occur only once, and 0.1% to 0.15% lies in the top ten. Sequencing was carried out using naive CD4+ T cells sorted from blood. Subset defined: CD45RA+ positively selected. These receptors were collected from a man aged 18-30 years in good health.

The chain carries TRBV2 and TRBJ2-3; 8 bases fit TRBD1. The germline gives CDR1 SNHLY, CDR2 FYNNEI. V shed 11 bases, J shed 0 bases, and the junction held 4 bases outside the gene matches. The CDR3 sequence is 13 residues long. The CDR3 reads CADGTGSTDTQYF. The CDR3 nucleotides are TGTGCCGATGGGACAGGAAGCACAGATACGCAGTATTTT. Together with reference TRBV2 and TRBJ2-3, the CDR3 gives the full variable domain: EPEVTQTPSHQVTQMGQEVILRCVPISNHLYFYWYRQILGQKVEFLVSFYNNEISEKSEIFDDQFSVERPDGSNFTLKIRSTKLEDSAMYFCADGTGSTDTQYFGPGTRLTVL.

V and J are TRBV5-1 and TRBJ2-7, with 9 nucleotides matching TRBD1. The CDR3 totals 15 residues. Per the germline V gene, CDR1 is SGHRS and CDR2 is YFSETQ. V shed 2 bases, J shed 4 bases, and the junction held 7 bases outside the gene matches. CDR3: CASSLGTGNVYEQYF. CDR3 in DNA: TGCGCCAGCAGCTTAGGGACAGGGAACGTATACGAGCAGTACTTC.

The chain employs TRBV7-9 and TRBJ2-4; 7 nucleotides align to TRBD1. The CDR3 has 14 residues. V dropped 2 bases and J dropped 3; count of bases not matched to a gene: 1. CDR1 and CDR2 (germline): SEHNR, FQNEAQ (reference sequence). CDR3 residues: CASSLRQGKNIQYF. CDR3 nucleotides: TGTGCCAGCAGCTTAAGACAGGGCAAAAACATTCAGTACTTC.

This sequence joins TRBV2 and TRBJ1-1; D unclear. Trimming cost V 7 bases and J 1 base, with 13 bases left between them. This CDR3 is built from 14 residues. Germline CDR1 is SNHLY and CDR2 is FYNNEI. The chain's CDR3 is CASIAEFANTEAFF. CDR3 bases: TGTGCCAGCATTGCCGAATTTGCGAACACTGAAGCTTTCTTT.

The rearrangement uses TRBV29-1 and TRBJ2-3, with 10 bases that match TRBD2. Germline CDR1 reads SQVTM; CDR2 reads ANQGSEA. The CDR3 consists of 15 residues. J lost 0 bases, V lost 6 bases, and 6 bases had no gene match. CDR3 loop: CSVTTSGTSTDTQYF. In DNA form, the CDR3 reads TGCAGCGTAACAACTAGCGGGACGAGCACAGATACGCAGTATTTT.

This sequence joins TRBV5-1 and TRBJ1-2; 10 nucleotides match TRBD1. This CDR3 region has 15 residues. CDR1 and CDR2 (germline): SGHRS, YFSETQ. After removal of 5 bases from V and 1 base from J, the junction contained 5 bases not matched to a gene. The CDR3 is CASRPGQGFNYGYTF. For the CDR3, the DNA is TGCGCCAGCAGGCCGGGACAGGGGTTTAACTATGGCTACACCTTC.

CDR3 amino acids: CASRRTGSNEQYF. CDR3 bases: TGTGCCAGCAGACGGACAGGGAGCAACGAGCAGTACTTC. The J gene is TRBJ2-7, the V gene TRBV27; 8 nucleotides match TRBD1. Unmatched junction bases numbered 6, after V lost 6 bases and J lost 5 bases. CDR3 size: 13 residues. The germline V gene encodes CDR1 MNHEY and CDR2 SMNVEV (reference sequence).

V is TRBV30 and J is TRBJ1-6; 12 bases are a match to TRBD1. V dropped 1 base and J dropped 6; count of bases not matched to a gene: 4. The CDR3 runs 16 residues. Germline-derived CDR1 and CDR2 are GTSNPN and SVGIG (reference sequence). The CDR3 DNA reads TGTGCCTGGAGTGCCTCGGGACAGGGGGCTAATTCACCCCTCCACTTT. Translated, it gives CAWSASGQGANSPLHF.

The sample holds one count of this clone. The rearrangement uses TRBV2 and TRBJ1-2; the D is unclear. V was trimmed by 7 bases and J by 8 bases, leaving 11 bases between them. CDR1 and CDR2 (germline): SNHLY, FYNNEI. This CDR3 region has 11 residues. The CDR3 nucleotides are TGTGCCAGCACCCTAACGGGAGGCTACACCTTC. Translating it yields CASTLTGGYTF.

The count of this clone is one. V is TRBV5-4 and J is TRBJ2-2; 14 bases map to TRBD2. CDR3 length: 17 residues. CDR1 is SGHNT, CDR2 YYREEE, per germline (reference sequence). The ends lost 5 bases at V and 4 bases at J; junction bases unmatched: 7. The CDR3, as DNA: TGTGCCAGCAGTACCAAGACTAGCGGGAGGGGCACCGGGGAGCTGTTTTTT. It yields the protein CASSTKTSGRGTGELFF.

This clone was recorded only once. The chain employs TRBV11-2 and TRBJ2-5; possible D gene TRBD2, 5 bases. V lost 2 bases, J lost 0 bases, and 10 bases lay in between. The CDR3 extends over 15 amino acids. The germline gives CDR1 SGHAT, CDR2 FQNNGV. The CDR3 region has the DNA TGTGCCAGCAGCTTAAATCCCGGGAACCAAGAGACCCAGTACTTC. Translated: CASSLNPGNQETQYF.

The V gene is TRBV5-1, the J gene TRBJ1-1; the D gene is possibly TRBD1 (5 bases). Deletions cut 3 bases from V and 8 bases from J, with 14 bases between. Looked up from germline, CDR1 is SGHRS and CDR2 is YFSETQ. This CDR3 contains 13 residues. The CDR3 nucleotides read TGCGCCAGCAGCTGGACATCCCTAGCGGAAGCTTTCTTT. Its translation: CASSWTSLAEAFF.

The chain couples TRBV5-8 to TRBJ1-2; D is unclear. Germline assignment: CDR1 SGHTS and CDR2 YDEGEE. The CDR3 totals 15 residues. V was clipped by 0 bases and J by 2 bases, with 11 bases between them. In DNA form, the CDR3 reads TGTGCCAGCAGCTTGGCCGGGCGGCAGAACTATGGCTACACCTTC. Protein product: CASSLAGRQNYGYTF.